Listed below are T cell receptor beta chains from one sample, sequenced in a study of cytomegalovirus exposure and HLA in healthy donors. Here immunoSEQ multiplex PCR was the method, and the copy in TCRdb shows in-frame clones only, minus some. The data contain about 120,000 clones, about 89% of them singletons. Sequenced sample: PBMCs. Every receptor here comes from a woman under 30 in good health and CMV-seronegative. The CDR3 runs from the conserved cysteine through the conserved F or W. The D gene is left open where the match is weak. Size is omitted from some rows. Given values are once, few, many or a class for expanded clones.

>TRBV19|TRBD1|TRBJ2-1|-
CASMGQGMNEQFF
TGTGCCAGTATGGGACAGGGGATGAATGAGCAGTTCTTC
>TRBV21-1|-|TRBJ1-5|-
CASSLDRVYSNQPQHF
TGTGCCAGCAGCTTAGACAGGGTCTACAGCAATCAGCCCCAGCATTTT
>TRBV18|-|TRBJ1-2|-
CASSPPADNYGYTF
TGTGCCAGCTCACCACCGGCAGATAACTATGGCTACACCTTC
>TRBV2|-|TRBJ1-1|once
CASSEGRGAPNTEAFF
TGTGCCAGCAGTGAGGGCCGGGGGGCCCCAAACACTGAAGCTTTCTTT
>TRBV7-9|-|TRBJ2-1|-
CASSLGFVQFF
TGTGCCAGCAGCCTAGGTTTCGTGCAGTTCTTC
>TRBV7-9|-|TRBJ1-4|-
CASSFPQGRWEKLFF
TGTGCCAGCAGCTTTCCGCAGGGCCGCTGGGAAAAACTGTTTTTT
>TRBV7-6|-|TRBJ2-3|-
CASSPGQGTDTQYF
TGTGCCAGCAGCCCAGGCCAGGGCACAGATACGCAGTATTTT
>TRBV2|TRBD2|TRBJ2-5|-
CASRRASGVGGGQETQYF
TGTGCCAGCAGAAGAGCCTCCGGTGTTGGGGGGGGGCAAGAGACCCAGTACTTC
>TRBV27|TRBD2|TRBJ2-1|-
CASSLKAGAYNEQFF
TGTGCCAGCAGTTTAAAAGCGGGAGCCTACAATGAGCAGTTCTTC
>TRBV11-2|-|TRBJ2-3|-
CASSSIPPETDTQYF
TGTGCCAGCAGCTCAATCCCCCCGGAGACAGATACGCAGTATTTT
>TRBV2|-|TRBJ2-1|-
CASSAAGLFYNEQFF
TGTGCCAGCAGTGCGGCAGGGTTGTTTTACAATGAGCAGTTCTTC
>TRBV7-6|-|TRBJ1-1|-
CASIPGGNTEAFF
TGTGCCAGCATTCCTGGAGGGAACACTGAAGCTTTCTTT
>TRBV28|TRBD1|TRBJ2-2|-
CASSYSGQGAGELFF
TGTGCCAGCAGTTACTCGGGACAGGGCGCCGGGGAGCTGTTTTTT
>TRBV28|TRBD1|TRBJ2-5|-
CASSTRDREETQYF
TGTGCCAGCAGTACCCGTGACAGGGAAGAGACCCAGTACTTC
>TRBV6-1|-|TRBJ1-3|-
CASSEGPGNTIYF
TGTGCCAGCAGTGAAGGGCCTGGAAACACCATATATTTT
>TRBV2|TRBD1|TRBJ2-7|-
CASRRTGANEQYF
TGTGCCAGCAGGCGGACAGGGGCCAACGAGCAGTACTTC
>TRBV5-4|TRBD2|TRBJ2-1|once
CASSHGTSGRSPGFF
TGTGCCAGCAGCCATGGGACTAGCGGGAGGTCCCCAGGGTTCTTC
>TRBV14|TRBD1|TRBJ2-7|-
CASSQGDRWYEQYF
TGTGCCAGCAGCCAAGGGGACAGATGGTACGAGCAGTACTTC
>TRBV7-2|TRBD2|TRBJ2-7|-
CASSFTSGAYEQYF
TGTGCCAGCAGCTTCACTAGCGGAGCCTACGAGCAGTACTTC
>TRBV11-2|TRBD1|TRBJ2-7|-
CASSWDRGSGEQYF
TGTGCCAGCAGCTGGGACAGGGGTTCTGGAGAGCAGTACTTC
>TRBV28|TRBD1|TRBJ1-2|-
CASSLWLQGDNYGYTF
TGTGCCAGCAGTTTATGGTTGCAGGGGGATAACTATGGCTACACCTTC
>TRBV9|TRBD2|TRBJ2-7|few
CASSEGLAGYEQYF
TGTGCCAGCAGCGAGGGACTAGCGGGATACGAGCAGTACTTC
>TRBV13|TRBD2|TRBJ2-7|few
CASSSRQGGTHEQYF
TGTGCCAGCAGCTCTCGTCAGGGAGGGACCCACGAGCAGTACTTC
>TRBV29-1|TRBD2|TRBJ2-1|-
CSVDPGSGSGNEQFF
TGCAGCGTTGATCCGGGTAGCGGGAGTGGGAATGAGCAGTTCTTC
>TRBV7-8|TRBD2|TRBJ2-5|-
CASSLASSGRKETQYF
TGTGCCAGCAGCTTAGCCTCTAGCGGGAGGAAAGAGACCCAGTACTTC
>TRBV27|TRBD2|TRBJ2-1|once
CASSLLGGDEQFF
TGTGCCAGCAGTTTGTTGGGAGGGGATGAGCAGTTCTTC
>TRBV9|-|TRBJ2-1|-
CASSVAEDSQFF
TGTGCCAGCAGCGTAGCTGAGGACAGCCAGTTCTTC
>TRBV10-3|TRBD1|TRBJ1-1|-
CAITKGQLNTEAFF
TGTGCCATCACCAAGGGACAGCTAAACACTGAAGCTTTCTTT
>TRBV7-2|-|TRBJ1-1|-
CASSRDMNTEAFF
TGTGCCAGCAGCCGGGACATGAACACTGAAGCTTTCTTT
>TRBV5-8|-|TRBJ2-3|-
CASSLWANTDTQYF
TGTGCCAGCAGCTTGTGGGCTAACACAGATACGCAGTATTTT
>TRBV7-9|TRBD2|TRBJ2-7|once
CASSASGTSGYEQYF
TGTGCCAGCAGCGCGTCCGGGACTAGCGGCTACGAGCAGTACTTC
>TRBV5-1|TRBD2|TRBJ2-7|-
CASSPSPSGASYEQYF
TGCGCCAGCAGCCCCTCCCCTAGCGGGGCATCCTACGAGCAGTACTTC
>TRBV2|TRBD1|TRBJ2-2|-
CASRTRFGTGGLTGELFF
TGTGCCAGCAGAACCCGCTTCGGGACAGGGGGTTTGACCGGGGAGCTGTTTTTT
>TRBV27|-|TRBJ2-3|-
CASSLGAGPLTDTQYF
TGTGCCAGCAGTTTAGGTGCAGGGCCCCTCACAGATACGCAGTATTTT
>TRBV7-2|TRBD2|TRBJ2-7|-
CASSLEGTTPTYEQYF
TGTGCCAGCAGCTTAGAGGGGACTACGCCAACCTACGAGCAGTACTTC
>TRBV6-1|-|TRBJ1-5|-
CASSERQGYGNQPQHF
TGTGCCAGCAGTGAACGGCAGGGGTATGGCAATCAGCCCCAGCATTTT
>TRBV5-1|-|TRBJ2-7|-
CASSLGSSYEQYF
TGCGCCAGCAGCTTGGGCAGCTCCTACGAGCAGTACTTC